This record covers a single T cell receptor (beta chain). TCRdb's copy holds only in-frame clones and misses some; the assay was immunoSEQ multiplex PCR. This table has about 120,000 clones, about nine tenths appearing once. These data originate in a study of cytomegalovirus exposure and HLA in healthy donors. This CDR3 contains 14 residues. Trimming cost V 0 bases and J 1 base, with 3 bases left between them. Germline assignment: CDR1 LGHNA and CDR2 YNFKEQ. Specimen: PBMCs. The chain is built from TRBV4-2 and TRBJ2-2; D is undetermined. This receptor was identified in a woman aged 18-30 years in good health and CMV-seronegative. The CDR3 DNA follows: TGTGCCAGCAGCCAAGAACTGAACACCGGGGAGCTGTTTTTT. Amino acid sequence: CASSQELNTGELFF.